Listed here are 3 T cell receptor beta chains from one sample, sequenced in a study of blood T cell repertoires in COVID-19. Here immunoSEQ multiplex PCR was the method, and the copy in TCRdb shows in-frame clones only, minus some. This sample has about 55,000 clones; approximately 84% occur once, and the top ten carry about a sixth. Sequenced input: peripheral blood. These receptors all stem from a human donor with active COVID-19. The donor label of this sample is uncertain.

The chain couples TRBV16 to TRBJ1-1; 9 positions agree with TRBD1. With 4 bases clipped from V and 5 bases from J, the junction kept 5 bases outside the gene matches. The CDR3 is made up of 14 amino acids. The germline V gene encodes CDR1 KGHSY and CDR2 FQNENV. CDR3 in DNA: TGTGCCAGCAGCCCGGGGACAGGGAGGACTGAAGCTTTCTTT. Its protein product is CASSPGTGRTEAFF. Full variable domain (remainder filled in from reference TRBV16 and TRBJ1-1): GEEVAQTPKHLVRGEGQKAKLYCAPIKGHSYVFWYQQVLKNEFKFLISFQNENVFDETGMPKERFSAKCLPNSPCSLEIQATKLEDSAVYFCASSPGTGRTEAFFGQGTRLTVV.

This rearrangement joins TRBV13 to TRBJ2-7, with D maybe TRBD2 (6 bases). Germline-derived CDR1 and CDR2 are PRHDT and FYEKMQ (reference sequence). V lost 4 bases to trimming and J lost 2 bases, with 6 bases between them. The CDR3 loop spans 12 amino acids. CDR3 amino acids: CASSSGAYEQYF. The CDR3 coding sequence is TGTGCCAGCAGCTCGGGAGCCTACGAGCAGTACTTC. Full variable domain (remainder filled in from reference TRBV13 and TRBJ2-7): AAGVIQSPRHLIKEKRETATLKCYPIPRHDTVYWYQQGPGQDPQFLISFYEKMQSDKGSIPDRFSAQQFSDYHSELNMSSLELGDSALYFCASSSGAYEQYFGPGTRLTVT.

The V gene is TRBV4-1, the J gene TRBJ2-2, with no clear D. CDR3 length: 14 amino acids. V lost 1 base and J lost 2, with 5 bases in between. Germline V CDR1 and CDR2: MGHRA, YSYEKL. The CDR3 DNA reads TGCGCCAGCAGCCAAGTCGTAAACACCGGGGAGCTGTTTTTT. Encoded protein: CASSQVVNTGELFF.